Listed here are 25 T cell receptor beta chains from one sample, sequenced in a study of human T cells and chemical hapten exposure. Using its own MiXCR run on the RACE reads, TCRdb lists one record per CDR3 protein. The table shows about 380,000 distinct CDR3 sequences, with 5.1% occurring only once. Time point here: pre-sensitization, week 0. The treatment: therapeutic diphenylcyclopropenone sensitization with weekly scalp DPC. The specimen comprised whole blood, sampled in connection with sensitization to the hapten diphenylcyclopropenone (DPC). These receptors were collected from a woman aged 50 to 60 with alopecia areata. Some clones in this sample may be carry-over from other donors' samples.

The chain joins TRBV6-5 to TRBJ1-2; D unclear. CDR3 size: 17 residues. V was shortened by 5 bases and J by 2 bases, with 21 bases between the two germline ends. The germline V gene has CDR1 MNHEY and CDR2 SVGAGI. CDR3 nucleotide sequence: TGTGCCAGCAGTCCGCAAGGGCCCATGACCTTCAACTATGGCTACACCTTC. Its translation is CASSPQGPMTFNYGYTF.

The chain is built from TRBV6-5 and TRBJ2-4; D is unclear. Germline CDR1 and CDR2: MNHEY and SVGAGI. The CDR3 runs 14 residues. Trimming removed 0 bases from V and 10 bases from J, with 13 bases in between. The CDR3 reads CASSYSRQMSIQYF. CDR3 bases: TGTGCCAGCAGTTACTCGAGACAAATGTCTATTCAGTACTTC.

This clonotype was observed a handful of times. This chain links TRBV6-5 with TRBJ2-6; no reliable D call. The germline V and J ends were trimmed by 2 bases and 0 bases, with 8 bases remaining between them. The CDR3 extends over 16 amino acids. Germline values: CDR1 MNHEY, CDR2 SVGAGI. The CDR3 coding sequence is TGTGCCAGCAGTTACAGGTCATCCTCTGGGGCCAACGTCCTGACTTTC. Protein: CASSYRSSSGANVLTF.

This chain uses TRBV6-2 or TRBV6-3 with TRBJ2-2; D gene ambiguous. V was pared by 6 bases and J by 7 bases, with 9 bases between. Per the germline V gene, CDR1 is MNHEY and CDR2 is SVGEGT. The CDR3 length is 12 residues. The CDR3 DNA is TGTGCCAGCAGCCGGCAGTTCGGGGAGCTGTTTTTT. This sequence encodes CASSRQFGELFF.

This clonotype was counted many times. In DNA, the CDR3 is TGTGCCAGCATTAAACTCGGTGGATTGGGGGAGACCCAGTACTTC. It yields the protein CASIKLGGLGETQYF. J is TRBJ2-5 and V is TRBV28; D unclear. Germline CDR1 reads MDHEN; CDR2 reads SYDVKM. V was shortened by 7 bases and J by 5 bases, with 20 bases between the two germline ends. The CDR3 runs 15 residues.

The chain joins TRBV2 to TRBJ2-7; possibly TRBD2 for D (5 bases). In germline, CDR1 is SNHLY, CDR2 FYNNEI. Trimming removed 4 bases at V and 0 bases at J, with 13 bases between. The CDR3 loop spans 15 amino acids. In nucleotides, the CDR3 is TGTGCCAGCAGTGTTGAGCGGCCGTACTCCTACGAGCAGTACTTC. Protein: CASSVERPYSYEQYF.

This clonotype was detected ten times or more. In DNA, the CDR3 is TGTGCCAGCAGCTTACTCGCCGGAGCAAACTCTGGGGCCAACGTCCTGACTTTC. Encoded protein: CASSLLAGANSGANVLTF. This chain uses TRBV11-2 with TRBJ2-6, with unresolved D. The germline V gene has CDR1 SGHAT and CDR2 FQNNGV. Between the trimmed V and J ends, which lost 2 bases and 0 bases, there was a span of 14 bases. The CDR3 has 18 amino acids. The variable domain in full, completed from reference TRBV11-2 and TRBJ2-6, reads EAGVAQSPRYKIIEKRQSVAFWCNPISGHATLYWYQQILGQGPKLLIQFQNNGVVDDSQLPKDRFSAERLKGVDSTLKIQPAKLEDSAVYLCASSLLAGANSGANVLTFGAGSRLTVL.

This clonotype has ten or more counts. This chain connects TRBV25-1 to TRBJ2-1, with 10 bases lining up with TRBD2. The germline V gene has CDR1 MGHDK and CDR2 SYGVNS. Trimming removed 2 bases from V and 13 bases from J; junction bases left unmatched: 11. The CDR3 consists of 15 residues. CDR3 coding DNA: TGTGCCAGCAGTGAAGGTAACCTAGCGGGGGTAGGACAGTTCTTC. Its translation: CASSEGNLAGVGQFF.

This clonotype was found many times. The V and J genes are TRBV27 and TRBJ1-2, with TRBD1 matching 7 bases. The CDR3 has 14 residues. Germline V lookup: CDR1 MNHEY, CDR2 SMNVEV (reference sequence). V was pared by 8 bases and J by 0 bases, with 6 bases of the junction left unmatched. CDR3 sequence (DNA): TGTGCCAGCGGGGACAGCCAAGCTAACTATGGCTACACCTTC. It yields the protein CASGDSQANYGYTF.

V usage is TRBV28 and J usage is TRBJ2-7; 9 nucleotides match TRBD1. The CDR3 contains 13 residues. Per germline, CDR1 MDHEN and CDR2 SYDVKM. Unmatched junction bases numbered 4, after V lost 7 bases and J lost 3 bases. The CDR3 here is CASNRGLNYEQYF. The CDR3 nucleotides read TGTGCCAGCAACAGGGGGCTGAACTACGAGCAGTACTTC.

Remarks on this clonotype: This could be a read error, since a much larger clone is one nucleotide away. This chain connects TRBV5-6 to TRBJ2-3; tentatively, D is TRBD1 (6 bases). Trimming stripped 1 base from V and 6 bases from J, with 15 bases between. CDR1 SGHDT and CDR2 YYEEEE come from the germline V gene. CDR3 length equals 15 residues. The CDR3 coding sequence is TGTGCCAGCAGCTTGTCGTGGGGGCGCGTTGATACGCAGTATTTT. Protein product: CASSLSWGRVDTQYF.

The V and J genes are TRBV20-1 and TRBJ2-5, with 8 bases identical to TRBD2. After removal of 3 bases from V and 3 bases from J, the junction contained 3 bases not matched to a gene. Germline V gene lookup returns CDR1 DFQATT and CDR2 SNEGSKA (reference sequence). CDR3 length equals 13 residues. In nucleotides, the CDR3 is TGCAGTGCTAGTAAAGCGGGAGAAGAGACCCAGTACTTC. This encodes CSASKAGEETQYF.

This clonotype was detected many times. The chain combines TRBV10-3 with TRBJ2-3; 9 nucleotides match TRBD2. The trim removed 7 bases at V and 5 bases at J, leaving 10 bases unmatched. The CDR3 has 15 residues. Germline V gene lookup returns CDR1 ENHRY and CDR2 SYGVKD. For the CDR3, the DNA is TGTGCCATCAAGGCGGGGGGGACCTCCGGAGATACGCAGTATTTT. Residues: CAIKAGGTSGDTQYF.

This clonotype showed up just a few times. The chain links TRBV3-1 to TRBJ1-4; 7 bases match TRBD1. Per germline, CDR1 LGHDT and CDR2 YNNKEL (reference sequence). Trimming removed 1 base from V and 10 bases from J; junction bases left unmatched: 3. The CDR3 has 13 amino acids. The CDR3 nucleotides read TGTGCCAGCAGCCAAGGAGCAGGGGGAAAACTGTTTTTT. It translates to CASSQGAGGKLFF.

This clonotype was counted at least ten times. The rearrangement joins TRBV12-3 or TRBV12-4 to TRBJ2-1; 8 bases line up with TRBD2. The CDR3 extends over 14 amino acids. V lost 4 bases, J lost 9 bases, and 8 bases stayed unmatched. The CDR3 protein is CASSSDGRAAEQFF. The CDR3, as DNA: TGTGCCAGCAGTTCGGACGGGAGGGCCGCTGAGCAGTTCTTC.

The chain joins TRBV20-1 to TRBJ2-1; D is possibly TRBD2 (6 bases). CDR1 DFQATT and CDR2 SNEGSKA come from the germline V gene (reference sequence). The CDR3 length is 14 residues. Trimming stripped 6 bases from V and 2 bases from J, with 14 bases between. The chain's CDR3 is CSAQERRAYNEQFF. The CDR3 nucleotides read TGCAGTGCGCAAGAGCGGAGGGCCTACAATGAGCAGTTCTTC.

This clonotype came up many times. The chain links TRBV5-1 to TRBJ2-5; D call uncertain. This CDR3 contains 14 residues. Trimming took off 0 bases at V and 1 base at J, with 7 bases between the two ends. Germline loops: CDR1 SGHRS, CDR2 YFSETQ. For the CDR3, the DNA is TGCGCCAGCAGCTTGGACTTTTCCCAAGAGACCCAGTACTTC. It yields the protein CASSLDFSQETQYF.

The sample holds many counts of this clonotype. This sequence joins TRBV28 and TRBJ2-7, with D tentatively TRBD1 or TRBD2 (5 bases each). Germline V CDR1 and CDR2: MDHEN, SYDVKM. This CDR3 spans 14 amino acids. V was clipped by 5 bases and J by 1 base, with 12 bases between them. CDR3 sequence reads: CASSTPGPSYEQYF. CDR3 nucleotide sequence: TGTGCCAGCAGTACTCCGGGACCATCCTACGAGCAGTACTTC.

V is TRBV6-1 and J is TRBJ1-3, with 8 bases matching TRBD1. This CDR3 spans 15 amino acids. Trimming removed 7 bases from V and 0 bases from J; junction bases left unmatched: 5. Per germline, CDR1 MNHNS and CDR2 SASEGT. In nucleotides, the CDR3 is TGTGCCAGCAACCGGGACAGGTCCTCTGGAAACACCATATATTTT. The encoded protein is CASNRDRSSGNTIYF.

This clonotype turned up a few times. The CDR3 bases are TGTGCCAGCAGCTTCAGGGGGCGATATAGCAATCAGCCCCAGCATTTT. Translated: CASSFRGRYSNQPQHF. The chain recombines TRBV28 with TRBJ1-5; 8 bases agree with TRBD1. The CDR3 runs 16 residues. The V segment lost 6 bases and the J segment 0 bases; nucleotides outside the gene matches: 7. Germline lookup yields CDR1 MDHEN and CDR2 SYDVKM.

The chain uses TRBV3-1 and TRBJ2-7; TRBD2 is a possible D gene (5 bases). The V gene's germline CDR1 is LGHDT and CDR2 YNNKEL (reference sequence). V was cut by 4 bases and J by 0 bases, with 10 bases left in between. The CDR3 has 14 residues. The CDR3 region has the DNA TGTGCCAGCAGCCGGCGGGCCTACTCCTACGAGCAGTACTTC. It specifies CASSRRAYSYEQYF.

This clonotype showed up just a few times. The chain joins TRBV11-2 to TRBJ2-1; TRBD2 might be the D (5 bases). Germline loops: CDR1 SGHAT, CDR2 FQNNGV. The CDR3 loop spans 12 amino acids. Deletions cut 5 bases from V and 9 bases from J, with 11 bases between. This CDR3 is CASSRSSSEQFF. The CDR3 DNA sequence: TGTGCCAGCAGCCGATCTAGCAGTGAGCAGTTCTTC.

The table lists this clonotype with many counts. V gene TRBV6-5 combines with J gene TRBJ2-2, with no clear D. Trimming took off 7 bases at V and 1 base at J, with 4 bases between the two ends. Germline CDR1 and CDR2: MNHEY and SVGAGI. This CDR3 is built from 12 residues. The CDR3 region is CASTMNTGELFF. CDR3 sequence (DNA): TGTGCCAGCACTATGAACACCGGGGAGCTGTTTTTT.

There are many counts of this clonotype. This chain joins TRBV4-3 and TRBJ2-7, with D perhaps TRBD1 (6 bases). Deletions cut 0 bases from V and 2 bases from J, with 14 bases between. The CDR3 runs to 16 residues. CDR1 is LGHNA, CDR2 YSLEER, per germline. CDR3 residues: CASSQDWRQVPYEQYF. CDR3 DNA: TGCGCCAGCAGCCAAGATTGGCGACAGGTCCCCTACGAGCAGTACTTC.

This clonotype appeared many times. The V and J genes are TRBV29-1 and TRBJ2-1; the match to TRBD2 covers 7 bases. The CDR3 is 16 amino acids. The V gene end was trimmed by 1 base and the J gene end by 4 bases; junction bases not matched to a gene: 10. The germline gives CDR1 SQVTM, CDR2 ANQGSEA. The CDR3 spells CSVEGSAGVRYNEQFF. The CDR3 DNA sequence: TGCAGCGTTGAAGGAAGTGCGGGAGTTAGGTACAATGAGCAGTTCTTC.